These 29 T cell receptor beta chains share one sample of origin, sequenced in a study of CD4 and CD8 cells across lung adenocarcinoma regions. TCRdb reanalysed the PCR reads using MiXCR and keeps one entry per CDR3 protein. This table has about 11,000 distinct CDR3 sequences, around 50% appearing once. The sample taken for sequencing was CD8+ T cells from the center of a lung tumor. These TCRs come from a female donor with lung adenocarcinoma. The CD4 and CD8 labels of this study may be unreliable.

This clonotype was recorded many times. The rearrangement joins TRBV6-1 to TRBJ2-3; 8 bases are a match to TRBD2. The CDR3 is made up of 17 amino acids. Germline V gene lookup returns CDR1 MNHNS and CDR2 SASEGT. The V segment lost 7 bases and the J segment 3 bases; nucleotides outside the gene matches: 15. Here the CDR3 reads CASKSRGASGRTDTQYF. CDR3 in DNA: TGTGCCAGCAAAAGTAGGGGTGCTAGCGGGCGGACAGATACGCAGTATTTT.

The chain joins TRBV14 to TRBJ2-1, with no clear D. Germline lookup yields CDR1 SGHDN and CDR2 FVKESK. This CDR3 contains 14 residues. V shed 2 bases and J shed 6 bases, with 11 bases lying between them. The CDR3 DNA follows: TGTGCCAGCAGCCAACGCAGCCACTTCAATGAGCAGTTCTTC. This codes for CASSQRSHFNEQFF. Together with reference TRBV14 and TRBJ2-1, the CDR3 gives the full variable domain: EAGVTQFPSHSVIEKGQTVTLRCDPISGHDNLYWYRRVMGKEIKFLLHFVKESKQDESGMPNNRFLAERTGGTYSTLKVQPAELEDSGVYFCASSQRSHFNEQFFGPGTRLTVL.

This clonotype was found a few times. The V and J genes are TRBV10-1 and TRBJ2-1; TRBD1 aligns across 9 bases. Trimming cost V 2 bases and J 5 bases; bases outside gene matches: 1. Germline V lookup: CDR1 WNHNN, CDR2 SYGVQD (reference sequence). The length of the CDR3 is 14 residues. The CDR3 region has the DNA TGCGCCAGCAGTGAGGGGACAGGGAACAATGAGCAGTTCTTC. It codes for CASSEGTGNNEQFF.

This clonotype has more than one count but fewer than ten. The chain couples TRBV4-1 to TRBJ2-7; 11 bases map to TRBD2. The CDR3 is 18 amino acids. The junction had 12 bases not matched to a gene; V was cut back by 5 bases and J by 0 bases. Per germline, CDR1 MGHRA and CDR2 YSYEKL. For the CDR3, the DNA is TGCGCCAGCAGCAACCTAGCGGGGGGTTTATTAAGCTCCTACGAGCAGTACTTC. Translating it yields CASSNLAGGLLSSYEQYF.

Worth noting for this clonotype: Compared with germline, one end of the junction differs, possibly owing to a read error. The V gene is TRBV6-1, the J gene TRBJ2-5; 9 bases match TRBD1. The CDR3 contains 18 residues. The germline V gene encodes CDR1 MNHNS and CDR2 SASEGT. The CDR3 DNA sequence: TGTGCCAGCAGAGCAAAACCACAGGGGGCGGCCCGGAAAGATACCCAGTATTTC. Amino acids: CASRAKPQGAARKDTQYF.

The chain combines TRBV30 with TRBJ1-2, with 10 bases lining up with TRBD1. The CDR3 sequence is 11 residues long. From germline, CDR1 is GTSNPN and CDR2 SVGIG (reference sequence). CDR3 sequence reads: CTGQGFYGYTF. The CDR3 region has the DNA TGTACGGGACAGGGGTTCTATGGCTACACCTTC. The full variable domain, completed using reference TRBV30 and TRBJ1-2, is SQTIHQWPATLVQPVGSPLSLECTVEGTSNPNLYWYRQAAGRGLQLLFYSVGIGQISSEVPQNLSASRPQDRQFILSSKKLLLSDSGFYLCTGQGFYGYTFGSGTRLTVV.

This clonotype was counted many times. J is TRBJ2-1 and V is TRBV6-5; D remains unclear. The germline V and J ends were trimmed by 0 bases and 2 bases, with 2 bases remaining between them. Germline lookup yields CDR1 MNHEY and CDR2 SVGAGI. This CDR3 is built from 13 residues. The CDR3 bases are TGTGCCAGCAGTTACTCGACCTACAATGAGCAGTTCTTC. Its translation: CASSYSTYNEQFF.

This sequence joins TRBV6-1 and TRBJ2-5; D call uncertain. Germline CDR1 reads MNHNS; CDR2 reads SASEGT. V gave up 3 bases and J gave up 5 bases, with 13 bases separating them. The CDR3 spans 14 residues. This CDR3 is CASSDIVQTETQYF. Here the CDR3 DNA reads TGTGCCAGCAGTGATATCGTTCAGACTGAGACCCAGTACTTC.

This clonotype was observed a handful of times. The chain has TRBV6-1 and TRBJ1-6, with D maybe TRBD1 (6 bases). V was pared by 0 bases and J by 6 bases, with 12 bases between. This CDR3 region has 16 residues. CDR1 is MNHNS, CDR2 SASEGT, per germline. CDR3 region: CASSEAGGRGNSPLHF. The CDR3 DNA reads as TGTGCCAGCAGTGAAGCTGGGGGGCGCGGTAATTCACCCCTCCACTTT.

This clonotype was found many times. The V gene is TRBV6-1, the J gene TRBJ2-1; 8 positions match TRBD1. Trimming removed 3 bases from V and 10 bases from J; junction bases left unmatched: 11. The CDR3 is made up of 15 amino acids. CDR1 and CDR2 from the germline V gene are MNHNS and SASEGT. The CDR3 region has the DNA TGTGCCAGCAGTGACGGGACAGGTAGAGGATGGGAGCAGTTCTTC. Protein sequence: CASSDGTGRGWEQFF.

The CDR3 sequence is CASRRGETGAGNEQYF. The CDR3 DNA reads as TGTGCCAGCAGACGGGGGGAAACAGGGGCCGGGAACGAGCAGTACTTC. This chain links TRBV6-1 with TRBJ2-5, with D perhaps given as TRBD1 or TRBD2 (7 bases each). The better agreement between TRBJ2-7 and the DNA end casts doubt on the J call. The CDR3 runs 16 residues. Germline V gives CDR1 MNHNS, CDR2 SASEGT.

The chain recombines TRBV6-1 with TRBJ2-2; D unresolved. V was shortened by 6 bases and J by 2 bases, with 7 bases between the two germline ends. Germline V CDR1 and CDR2: MNHNS, SASEGT. This CDR3 comprises 13 residues. CDR3 coding DNA: TGTGCCAGCAGCGAGGATAACACCGGGGAGCTGTTTTTT. It encodes CASSEDNTGELFF.

In the case of this clonotype: Germline and junction disagree at one end, which may indicate a read error. The CDR3 loop reads CASSSGERAKNTQYF. In DNA, the CDR3 is TGTGCCAGCAGTTCGGGGGAGAGAGCCAAAAACACGCAGTACTTT. The chain carries TRBV6-5 and TRBJ2-4, with a weak D call TRBD2 (6 bases). The length of the CDR3 is 15 residues. Looked up from germline, CDR1 is MNHEY and CDR2 is SVGAGI.

This chain joins TRBV6-1 and TRBJ2-1; TRBD2 agrees at 13 bases. Germline V CDR1 and CDR2: MNHNS, SASEGT. The CDR3 is 16 residues long. V lost 10 bases, J lost 7 bases, and 13 bases stayed unmatched. The CDR3, as DNA: TGTGCCACCTCCGGGACTAGCGGGATCGTGGGAAATGAGCAGTTCTTC. It codes for CATSGTSGIVGNEQFF.

V is TRBV6-1 and J is TRBJ1-2, with unresolved D. CDR3 size: 14 residues. CDR1 is MNHNS and CDR2 is SASEGT in the germline V gene. V was clipped by 1 base and J by 1 base, with 7 bases between them. The CDR3: CASSEGHFNYGYTF. The CDR3 nucleotides read TGTGCCAGCAGTGAAGGTCACTTTAACTATGGCTACACCTTC.

This clonotype appeared a few times. The chain is built from TRBV6-5 and TRBJ2-7; no reliable D call. V was cut by 0 bases and J by 0 bases, with 6 bases left in between. CDR1 and CDR2 from the germline V gene are MNHEY and SVGAGI. The CDR3 is 14 amino acids. This chain's CDR3 is CASSYSSASYEQYF. The CDR3 coding sequence is TGTGCCAGCAGTTACTCGTCAGCCTCCTACGAGCAGTACTTC.

The genes are TRBV5-1 and TRBJ2-5; 11 nucleotides align to TRBD2. The CDR3 has 16 residues. Germline V CDR1 and CDR2: SGHRS, YFSETQ. V shed 2 bases and J 11 bases; nucleotides not matched to a gene: 14. The CDR3 coding sequence is TGCGCCAGCAGCTTACAAGTTAGCGGGGGGGGAAATGAGCAGTACTTC. This encodes CASSLQVSGGGNEQYF. Full variable domain (missing parts from reference TRBV5-1 and TRBJ2-5): KAGVTQTPRYLIKTRGQQVTLSCSPISGHRSVSWYQQTPGQGLQFLFEYFSETQRNKGNFPGRFSGRQFSNSRSEMNVSTLELGDSALYLCASSLQVSGGGNEQYFGPGTRLLVL.

The rearrangement links TRBV3-1 to TRBJ1-1, with D maybe TRBD1 (5 bases). Germline V gives CDR1 LGHDT, CDR2 YNNKEL (reference sequence). V dropped 6 bases and J dropped 3 bases, with 11 bases sitting between them. The CDR3 extends over 13 amino acids. CDR3 amino acids: CASSRGEDTEAFF. Here the CDR3 DNA reads TGTGCCAGCAGTCGAGGGGAGGACACTGAAGCTTTCTTT. The full variable domain, completed using reference TRBV3-1 and TRBJ1-1, is DTAVSQTPKYLVTQMGNDKSIKCEQNLGHDTMYWYKQDSKKFLKIMFSYNNKELIINETVPNRFSPKSPDKAHLNLHINSLELGDSAVYFCASSRGEDTEAFFGQGTRLTVV.

The chain employs TRBV10-2 and TRBJ2-4; D is unclear. The end of the DNA is better explained by TRBJ2-3, so the J call may be wrong. CDR3 length equals 13 residues. Germline values: CDR1 WSHSY, CDR2 SAAADI. The CDR3 protein is CARGLCAENIQYF. CDR3 DNA sequence: TGCGCCAGGGGTTTGTGCGCGGAAAACATTCAGTATTTT.

This clonotype appeared a single time. V and J are TRBV27 and TRBJ2-5; TRBD1 agrees at 10 bases. This CDR3 comprises 15 residues. Trimming removed 6 bases from V and 5 bases from J; junction bases left unmatched: 9. Germline V gene lookup returns CDR1 MNHEY and CDR2 SMNVEV (reference sequence). The CDR3 reads CASRSGTGVWETQYF. CDR3 in DNA: TGTGCCAGCAGATCCGGGACAGGGGTATGGGAGACCCAGTACTTC.

By sample fraction, this clonotype is medium-sized. The chain uses TRBV6-1 and TRBJ2-1; 12 nucleotides line up with TRBD1. Germline CDR1 MNHNS, CDR2 SASEGT. V lost 3 bases and J lost 7; bases outside the gene matches: 13. There are 18 residues in the CDR3. The CDR3 loop is CASSDPPGGQGAGNEQFF. The CDR3 nucleotides are TGTGCCAGCAGTGACCCCCCAGGGGGACAGGGGGCCGGTAATGAGCAGTTCTTC.

The chain's CDR3 is CASSPGPGRAFF. The CDR3 DNA is TGTGCCAGCAGTCCCGGGCCGGGGAGGGCTTTCTTT. The rearrangement links TRBV27 to TRBJ1-1; no clear D. The V and J ends lost 5 bases and 11 bases respectively, with 15 bases between them. Per the germline V gene, CDR1 is MNHEY and CDR2 is SMNVEV (reference sequence). This CDR3 is 12 amino acids long.

V gene TRBV6-1 combines with J gene TRBJ2-1; the D is unclear. The last part of the DNA fits TRBJ2-7 better; the J call may be wrong. The CDR3 loop spans 13 amino acids. Per the germline V gene, CDR1 is MNHNS and CDR2 is SASEGT. The CDR3 reads CASSVKGSYEQYF. The CDR3 DNA sequence: TGTGCCAGCAGTGTAAAGGGTTCCTACGAGCAGTACTTC.

CDR3 residues: CASSESGPGSDTQYF. CDR3 bases: TGCGCCAGCAGTGAGTCTGGACCGGGGTCAGATACGCAGTATTTT. The V and J genes are TRBV10-1 and TRBJ2-3, with D maybe TRBD2 (5 bases). Germline CDR1 reads WNHNN; CDR2 reads SYGVQD (reference sequence). V was cut by 0 bases and J by 4 bases, with 11 bases left in between. The CDR3 is made up of 15 amino acids.

This clonotype was detected ten times or more. The V and J genes are TRBV6-1 and TRBJ2-7, with 10 bases lining up with TRBD2. Per the germline V gene, CDR1 is MNHNS and CDR2 is SASEGT. The CDR3 has 15 residues. V trimming: 1 base; J trimming: 2 bases; junction bases outside the gene matches: 2. The CDR3 protein is CASSEESGGAYEQYF. The CDR3 DNA is TGTGCCAGCAGTGAAGAAAGCGGGGGGGCCTACGAGCAGTACTTC.

The chain is built from TRBV6-2 or TRBV6-3 and TRBJ2-5; D unclear. Germline CDR1 reads MNHEY; CDR2 reads SVGEGT. The CDR3 consists of 15 residues. V shed 0 bases and J shed 7 bases, with 15 bases lying between them. The CDR3, as DNA: TGTGCCAGCAGTTACTCGAGCAGTCCCCCCGGGACCCAGTACTTC. Translation: CASSYSSSPPGTQYF.

The chain carries TRBV7-2 and TRBJ2-1; no clear D gene. Trimming removed 3 bases at V and 6 bases at J, with 9 bases between. This CDR3 is built from 13 residues. Per germline, CDR1 SGHTA and CDR2 FQGNSA. CDR3 sequence reads: CASSFSTVNEQFF. DNA for the CDR3: TGTGCCAGCAGCTTCTCAACGGTCAATGAGCAGTTCTTC.

This chain connects TRBV12-3 or TRBV12-4 to TRBJ2-1; the D is unclear. CDR3 length: 13 amino acids. V was cut by 1 base and J by 6 bases, with 7 bases left in between. Here the CDR3 reads CASSLGQANEQFF. The CDR3 DNA sequence: TGTGCCAGCAGTTTAGGGCAGGCCAATGAGCAGTTCTTC.

The rearrangement joins TRBV7-9 to TRBJ2-1; 8 bases map to TRBD2. The CDR3 loop spans 16 amino acids. The J segment lost 3 bases and the V segment lost 4 bases, leaving 8 bases of the junction unmatched. The germline V gene has CDR1 SEHNR and CDR2 FQNEAQ (reference sequence). The CDR3 DNA is TGTGCCAGCAGCTCCGACAGCGGGGGAGACTACAATGAGCAGTTCTTC. Encoded protein: CASSSDSGGDYNEQFF.